These 24 T cell receptor beta chains were sequenced from one sample in a study of blood T cell repertoires in COVID-19. This table comes from immunoSEQ multiplex PCR, and its TCRdb copy is limited to in-frame clones, with some not included. This sample yields approximately 160,000 clones, of which over 80% are seen a single time; 2.9% belongs to the top ten. The sequencing sample was made of peripheral blood. Every receptor here comes from a woman aged 55 to 70 with acute or convalescent COVID-19.

This chain links TRBV5-4 with TRBJ2-6; D perhaps matches TRBD2 (5 bases). The CDR3 length is 15 residues. Trimming took off 3 bases at V and 0 bases at J, with 7 bases between the two ends. CDR1 is SGHNT, CDR2 YYREEE, per germline (reference sequence). The CDR3 here is CASSSGDSGANVLTF. Written as DNA, the CDR3 is TGTGCCAGCAGCTCCGGGGACTCTGGGGCCAACGTCCTGACTTTC.

This clone was observed a handful of times. The J gene is TRBJ1-4, the V gene TRBV4-1, with 8 nucleotides matching TRBD1. This CDR3 spans 17 amino acids. V was pared by 4 bases and J by 3 bases, with 10 bases of the junction left unmatched. The germline V gene has CDR1 MGHRA and CDR2 YSYEKL. CDR3 DNA: TGCGCCAGCAGCCTCCTACCCCAACAGGGGGCTAATGAAAAACTGTTTTTT. It yields the protein CASSLLPQQGANEKLFF.

The rearrangement uses TRBV7-2 and TRBJ2-7; TRBD1 agrees at 9 bases. Germline V gene lookup returns CDR1 SGHTA and CDR2 FQGNSA. After removal of 4 bases from V and 6 bases from J, the junction contained 10 bases not matched to a gene. The CDR3 loop spans 15 amino acids. The CDR3 spells CASSSGDRVLREQYF. Here the CDR3 DNA reads TGTGCCAGCAGCTCCGGGGACAGGGTCCTACGCGAGCAGTACTTC. Based on the CDR3 plus reference TRBV7-2 and TRBJ2-7, the full variable domain is GAGVSQSPSNKVTEKGKDVELRCDPISGHTALYWYRQSLGQGLEFLIYFQGNSAPDKSGLPSDRFSAERTGGSVSTLTIQRTQQEDSAVYLCASSSGDRVLREQYFGPGTRLTVT.

The gene calls are TRBV6-2 or TRBV6-3 and TRBJ1-2; TRBD1 is a possible D gene (5 bases). The CDR3 covers 15 residues. The V gene lost 2 bases and the J gene lost 5 bases, with 15 bases spanning the gap. The germline CDR1 and CDR2 sequences are MNHEY and SVGEGT. In nucleotides, the CDR3 is TGTGCCAGCAGTTACGACGTCCCGAAGGGGTATGGCTACACCTTC. This translates into CASSYDVPKGYGYTF.

This rearrangement joins TRBV7-2 to TRBJ2-7; 8 bases are shared with TRBD1. Per germline, CDR1 SGHTA and CDR2 FQGNSA. CDR3 length: 15 amino acids. Trimming at V came to 0 bases and at J to 1 base, leaving 2 bases not matched to a gene. The CDR3 sequence: CASSLAGQASYEQYF. The DNA for the CDR3 is TGTGCCAGCAGCTTAGCGGGACAGGCTTCCTACGAGCAGTACTTC.

The CDR3 bases are TGTGCCAGCAGCTTTTCAGTCACCGGGGAGCTGTTTTTT. Its translation is CASSFSVTGELFF. The J gene is TRBJ2-2, the V gene TRBV7-3; D is ambiguous. The CDR3 consists of 13 residues. Germline CDR1 SGHTA, CDR2 FQGTGA. V was clipped by 3 bases and J by 4 bases, with 6 bases between them.

The V call is TRBV21-1, the J call TRBJ1-2; no DNA check was done on the table's D call, TRBD1. TRBV21-1 is a pseudogene segment. The CDR3 is made up of 14 amino acids. CDR3 residues: CASSPSTGNYGYTF. The CDR3 DNA follows: TGTGCCAGCAGCCCCTCGACAGGGAACTATGGCTACACCTTC.

The CDR3 nucleotides read TGTGCCAGCAGTGAACCGGGACAGAGAAACGAGCAGTACTTC. Amino acid sequence: CASSEPGQRNEQYF. This rearrangement joins TRBV6-1 to TRBJ2-7; 7 positions match TRBD1. Germline CDR1 reads MNHNS; CDR2 reads SASEGT. J lost 5 bases, V lost 2 bases, and 6 bases had no gene match. This CDR3 is built from 14 residues.

V is TRBV5-1 and J is TRBJ2-7, with a possible D match to TRBD1 (6 bases). The germline V gene has CDR1 SGHRS and CDR2 YFSETQ. The V gene lost 1 base and the J gene lost 0 bases, with 20 bases spanning the gap. This CDR3 spans 18 amino acids. CDR3 in DNA: TGCGCCAGCAGCTTGCCCTTCTCCCGGGACAAAGCCTCCTACGAGCAGTACTTC. This gives the protein CASSLPFSRDKASYEQYF.

A single count supports this clone. The chain has TRBV7-2 and TRBJ2-7, with 8 bases identical to TRBD2. The CDR3 totals 16 residues. Germline V gene data show CDR1 as SGHTA and CDR2 as FQGNSA. The V and J ends lost 5 bases and 0 bases, in that order; junction bases with no gene match: 9. As DNA, the CDR3 is TGTGCCAGCAGCGGTCGGGGGGGGGCTGGCTCCTACGAGCAGTACTTC. As protein: CASSGRGGAGSYEQYF.

The V and J genes are TRBV7-2 and TRBJ1-2; TRBD1 might be the D (5 bases). Germline CDR1 and CDR2: SGHTA and FQGNSA. The CDR3 is made up of 15 amino acids. Trimming shortened V by 1 base and J by 6 bases, and 15 bases separated the two germline ends. The CDR3 is CASSLDFTGWDGYTF. As DNA, the CDR3 is TGTGCCAGCAGCTTAGATTTCACAGGATGGGATGGCTACACCTTC.

The chain couples TRBV6-1 to TRBJ1-4; maybe TRBD1 (5 bases). Germline CDR1 and CDR2: MNHNS and SASEGT. CDR3 length: 15 amino acids. Trimming left V 2 bases short and J 2 bases short, with 9 bases between. The CDR3 spells CASSEMGLTNEKLFF. The CDR3 DNA is TGTGCCAGCAGTGAAATGGGGCTTACTAATGAAAAACTGTTTTTT.

This clone was seen a few times. The genes are TRBV3-1 (or the pseudogene TRBV3-2) and TRBJ2-7; 8 positions agree with TRBD2. The J segment lost 2 bases and the V segment lost 1 base, leaving 1 base of the junction unmatched. Germline CDR1 is LGHDT and CDR2 is YNNKEL (reference sequence). This CDR3 is 14 amino acids long. CDR3 residues: CASSQGGLAYEQYF. The CDR3 DNA reads as TGTGCCAGCAGCCAAGGGGGACTAGCCTACGAGCAGTACTTC.

Written as DNA, the CDR3 is TGTGCCAGCAGCTTTGTCGGACAGGCCCCCACTGAAGCTTTCTTT. It yields the protein CASSFVGQAPTEAFF. The V call is TRBV5-4, the J call TRBJ1-1; 7 nucleotides agree with TRBD1. This CDR3 has 15 amino acids. V lost 2 bases to trimming and J lost 4 bases; unmatched junction nucleotides: 8. Germline V gene data show CDR1 as SGHNT and CDR2 as YYREEE (reference sequence).

The V call is TRBV6-2 or TRBV6-3, the J call TRBJ1-1; 7 nucleotides agree with TRBD1. Germline V gene data show CDR1 as MNHEY and CDR2 as SVGEGT. This CDR3 contains 14 residues. The junction had 6 bases not matched to a gene; V was cut back by 6 bases and J by 2 bases. The CDR3 nucleotides are TGTGCCAGCAGGCCTACAGGGGTCAACACTGAAGCTTTCTTT. The encoded protein is CASRPTGVNTEAFF.

This clone has a single count. The rearrangement joins TRBV7-2 to TRBJ2-3; 8 bases match TRBD2. V trimming: 5 bases; J trimming: 1 base; junction bases outside the gene matches: 5. CDR3 length equals 15 residues. The germline V gene encodes CDR1 SGHTA and CDR2 FQGNSA. The CDR3 sequence is CASSRGGPGTDTQYF. The CDR3 nucleotides read TGTGCCAGCAGCCGGGGGGGCCCGGGCACAGATACGCAGTATTTT. Full variable domain (outside the CDR3, taken from reference TRBV7-2 and TRBJ2-3): GAGVSQSPSNKVTEKGKDVELRCDPISGHTALYWYRQSLGQGLEFLIYFQGNSAPDKSGLPSDRFSAERTGGSVSTLTIQRTQQEDSAVYLCASSRGGPGTDTQYFGPGTRLTVL.

The V call is TRBV5-5, the J call TRBJ2-7, with 12 bases aligning to TRBD1. J lost 6 bases, V lost 6 bases, and 7 bases had no gene match. CDR1 is SGHKS, CDR2 YYEKEE, per germline (reference sequence). CDR3 length: 14 residues. In DNA form, the CDR3 reads TGTGCCAGCACCTCCGGGACAGGGGGCCGCGAGCAGTACTTC. Its translation: CASTSGTGGREQYF. Supplemented by reference TRBV5-5 and TRBJ2-7, the full variable domain reads DAGVTQSPTHLIKTRGQQVTLRCSPISGHKSVSWYQQVLGQGPQFIFQYYEKEERGRGNFPDRFSARQFPNYSSELNVNALLLGDSALYLCASTSGTGGREQYFGPGTRLTVT.

The chain couples TRBV7-9 to TRBJ2-3; 7 bases agree with TRBD2. Germline V gene data show CDR1 as SEHNR and CDR2 as FQNEAQ (reference sequence). With V trimmed by 3 bases and J by 0 bases, 3 bases remained unmatched. The CDR3 length is 15 residues. CDR3 protein: CASSFSGVSTDTQYF. CDR3 nucleotides: TGTGCCAGCAGCTTCAGCGGGGTTAGCACAGATACGCAGTATTTT.

This chain connects TRBV2 to TRBJ1-5; no reliable D call. Trimming took off 4 bases at V and 4 bases at J, with 5 bases between the two ends. The CDR3 runs 12 residues. From germline, CDR1 is SNHLY and CDR2 FYNNEI. The DNA of the CDR3 is TGTGCCAGCAGTGTGGAGAATCAGCCCCAGCATTTT. Its translation: CASSVENQPQHF.

This clone turned up a few times. The chain carries TRBV11-3 and TRBJ1-3; weak D call: TRBD1 (6 bases). V was trimmed by 5 bases and J by 2 bases, leaving 13 bases between them. The CDR3 is 15 residues long. The germline gives CDR1 SGHNT, CDR2 YENEEA. The CDR3 nucleotides are TGTGCCAGCAGCCCTGGGGGCCTAGCTGGAAACACCATATATTTT. Its translation is CASSPGGLAGNTIYF.

V gene TRBV7-9 combines with J gene TRBJ1-2, with no clear D. Germline CDR1 is SEHNR and CDR2 is FQNEAQ (reference sequence). Trimming cost V 6 bases and J 2 bases, with 10 bases left between them. The CDR3 spans 13 residues. Written as DNA, the CDR3 is TGTGCCAGCAGGGGCCTTTTGAACTATGGCTACACCTTC. Protein: CASRGLLNYGYTF.

Written as DNA, the CDR3 is TGTGCCACCAGCGGATTAGAGATGGGGAGGAACACTGAAGCTTTCTTT. This encodes CATSGLEMGRNTEAFF. This rearrangement joins TRBV15 to TRBJ1-1, with unresolved D. CDR1 is LNHNV, CDR2 YYDKDF, per germline (reference sequence). V lost 5 bases and J lost 1, with 17 bases in between. The CDR3 totals 16 residues.

Concerning this clone itself: A read error may produce the germline difference seen at one junction end. V and J are TRBV5-1 and TRBJ1-2, with 7 positions matching TRBD1. The CDR3 extends over 16 amino acids. The V gene's germline CDR1 is SGHRS and CDR2 YFSETQ. The CDR3 spells CASCFLSGTACYGYTF. The CDR3 DNA sequence: TGCGCCAGCTGCTTCTTATCCGGGACAGCCTGCTATGGCTACACCTTC.

The V gene is TRBV6-2 or TRBV6-3, the J gene TRBJ2-7; TRBD1 matches 9 bases. This CDR3 is built from 15 residues. Germline V gene data show CDR1 as MNHEY and CDR2 as SVGEGT. V was pared by 6 bases and J by 3 bases, with 9 bases of the junction left unmatched. The CDR3 bases are TGTGCCAGCAGCATACAGGGGGCCCTACGCTACGAGCAGTACTTC. Encoded protein: CASSIQGALRYEQYF.